This T cell receptor (beta chain) stems from a study of a mutant IDH1 vaccine in newly diagnosed glioma. Study-level background: The treated population exhibited a male proportion of roughly 62%, a female proportion of roughly 40%, and a mean age of about 40 years. Those enrolled had earlier been treated with radiotherapy, temozolomide, or both, mostly both.

Comments on this clone: One end of the junction is discordant with germline, which a read error may explain.

Measured with immunoSEQ multiplex PCR; TCRdb has only the in-frame clones, and not every one. The table has about 51,000 clones, over 65% seen once; the top ten hold over 1.5%. This CDR3 is built from 15 residues. Germline V CDR1 and CDR2: SSHAT, FNYEAQ (reference sequence). The time point was: baseline, week 1 (first vaccination visit). Treatment noted: pre-vaccination baseline after standard-of-care therapy. The chain has TRBV7-7 and TRBJ2-5, with TRBD1 as a possible D gene (5 bases). The source material was PBMCs, sampled from a glioma patient treated with radiotherapy, temozolomide or both. The receptor's source is a middle-aged woman with glioma. The DNA for the CDR3 is TGTGCTAGCAGCTTACGTCAGGGTGGGGTAGAGACCCAGTACTTC. Translated, it gives CASSLRQGGVETQYF.